This TCR beta chain emerged from a study of T cells in Graves' hyperthyroidism and ophthalmopathy. Study-level results: Among thyroid clonotypes expanded above 0.001, most also appeared in blood.

Regions amplified from RNA transcripts were the TCR beta CDR3 regions. Initially, a first-round RT-PCR of the TCR CDR3 employed the HTBI primer set. TCRdb recomputed calls from the multiplex PCR reads with MiXCR, one row per CDR3 protein. The table has approximately 330,000 distinct CDR3 sequences, around 15% seen once; the top ten hold 30% to 35%. Germline values: CDR1 DFQATT, CDR2 SNEGSKA (reference sequence). V lost 0 bases, J lost 3 bases, and 12 bases lay in between. The length of the CDR3 is 14 residues. With respect to this clonotype: The antigen is unknown.

This sequence originates from a woman between 40 and 50 years old with Graves' ophthalmopathy. The chain uses TRBV20-1 and TRBJ2-7, with D possibly TRBD1 on 6 matching bases. Sequencing used blood. The CDR3 DNA follows: TGCAGTGCTAGAGAGATTTACAGGGTCTACGAGCAGTACTTC. Translating it yields CSAREIYRVYEQYF.